This entry concerns a single T cell receptor (beta chain). The data belong to a study of blood T cell repertoires in COVID-19. Study overall: The United States, Italy and Spain provided the acute and convalescent COVID-19 samples. PBMCs, B-cell-depleted T cells, or T cells provided the cDNA or gDNA that made up the material.

Original processing methods: How many nucleated cells were present was estimated from reference gene primer amplification. The repertoire was sequenced with immunoSEQ multiplex PCR; TCRdb's copy has only in-frame clones and lacks some. D and trimming were read from the DNA, whereas the V and J calls and clone size are those reported in that table. The sample carries roughly 130,000 clones, roughly 84% recorded once. In assigning cohorts, the study relied on participant-reported clinical history. The CDR3 runs to 16 residues. Germline CDR1 SGHTA, CDR2 FQGNSA. The V segment lost 5 bases and the J segment 3 bases; nucleotides outside the gene matches: 6.

This receptor was taken from a man between 35 and 55 years old with acute COVID-19. The sample taken for sequencing was PBMCs or T cells enriched from blood (not recorded which). This chain connects TRBV7-2 to TRBJ2-7, with TRBD2 matching 14 bases. The CDR3 coding sequence is TGTGCCAGCAGCAGGGGACTAGCGGGAGATGGCTACGAGCAGTACTTC. Its translation is CASSRGLAGDGYEQYF.